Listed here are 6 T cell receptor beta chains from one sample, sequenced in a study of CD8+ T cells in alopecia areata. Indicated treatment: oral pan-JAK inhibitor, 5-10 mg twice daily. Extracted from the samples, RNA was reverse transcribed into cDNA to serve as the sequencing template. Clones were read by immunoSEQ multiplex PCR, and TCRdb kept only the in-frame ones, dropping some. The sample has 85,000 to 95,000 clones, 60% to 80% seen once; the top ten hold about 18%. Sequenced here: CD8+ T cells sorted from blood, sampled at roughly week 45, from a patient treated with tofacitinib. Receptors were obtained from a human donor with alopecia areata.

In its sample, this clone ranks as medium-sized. The CDR3 DNA sequence: TGTGCCAGCAGTGACTCGACAGAAAATCAGCCCCAGCATTTT. It translates to CASSDSTENQPQHF. The rearrangement uses TRBV6-4 and TRBJ1-5; TRBD1 might be the D (5 bases). CDR3 size: 14 residues. Trimming removed 0 bases at V and 4 bases at J, with 7 bases between. Germline V gene data show CDR1 as MRHNA and CDR2 as SNTAGT.

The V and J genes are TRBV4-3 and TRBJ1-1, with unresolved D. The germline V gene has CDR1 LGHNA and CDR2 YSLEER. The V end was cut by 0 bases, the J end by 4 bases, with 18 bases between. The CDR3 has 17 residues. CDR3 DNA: TGCGCCAGCAGCCAAGATCGAATGGGGAGGGAGGGCACTGAAGCTTTCTTT. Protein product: CASSQDRMGREGTEAFF.

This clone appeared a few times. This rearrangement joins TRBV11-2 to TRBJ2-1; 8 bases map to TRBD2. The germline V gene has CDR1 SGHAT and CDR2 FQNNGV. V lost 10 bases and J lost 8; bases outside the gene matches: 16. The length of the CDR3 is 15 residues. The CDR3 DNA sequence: TGTGCCACCGCCGTCCGAGCGGGGGCGGGGGATGAGCAGTTCTTC. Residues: CATAVRAGAGDEQFF. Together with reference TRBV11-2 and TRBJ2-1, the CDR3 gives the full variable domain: EAGVAQSPRYKIIEKRQSVAFWCNPISGHATLYWYQQILGQGPKLLIQFQNNGVVDDSQLPKDRFSAERLKGVDSTLKIQPAKLEDSAVYLCATAVRAGAGDEQFFGPGTRLTVL.

The CDR3 DNA reads as TGTGCCTGGAGTGCGACAGGGGATGAAGCTTTCTTT. Its translation is CAWSATGDEAFF. The rearrangement uses TRBV30 and TRBJ1-1; TRBD1 aligns across 8 bases. The CDR3 spans 12 residues. With 1 base clipped from V and 7 bases from J, the junction kept 2 bases outside the gene matches. Germline V gene data show CDR1 as GTSNPN and CDR2 as SVGIG (reference sequence).

The CDR3: CASSGYRGDTDTQYF. CDR3 nucleotide sequence: TGTGCCAGCAGCGGCTACAGGGGAGACACAGATACGCAGTATTTT. This sequence joins TRBV11-3 and TRBJ2-3; 7 bases line up with TRBD1. CDR3 length: 15 amino acids. V was clipped by 5 bases and J by 2 bases; unmatched bases: 7. Germline loops: CDR1 SGHNT, CDR2 YENEEA.

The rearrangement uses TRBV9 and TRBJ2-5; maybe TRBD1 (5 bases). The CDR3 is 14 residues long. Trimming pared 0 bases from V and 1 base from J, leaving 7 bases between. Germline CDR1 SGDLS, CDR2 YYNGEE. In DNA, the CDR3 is TGTGCCAGCAGCGTAGACAGGTCCCAAGAGACCCAGTACTTC. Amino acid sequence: CASSVDRSQETQYF.